A selection of T cell receptor beta chains follows, all from one sample in a study of CD8+ T cells in alopecia areata. The data were produced by immunoSEQ multiplex PCR, yet TCRdb's version contains in-frame clones alone and is incomplete. The sample carries about 110,000 clones, 58% recorded once. The sample taken for sequencing was NKG2D-low CD8+ T cells sorted from blood. The receptors shown here come from a human donor with alopecia areata. Each CDR3 is given with its conserved first and last residue. Each record gives: clone size, V gene, J gene, D gene, CDR3 DNA, CDR3 protein. The D gene is left open where the match is weak. Some rows have no size entry. The others give once, few or many, or a class for an expanded clone.

clone_size: NA; v_call: TRBV5-8; j_call: TRBJ2-1; d_call: NA; cdr3_nt: TGTGCCAGCAGCTTGAGTTTGCGGGAAAGCTCCTACAATGAGCAGTTCTTC; cdr3_aa: CASSLSLRESSYNEQFF
clone_size: few; v_call: TRBV28; j_call: TRBJ1-3; d_call: TRBD1; cdr3_nt: TGTGCCAGCAGCGATTGGACAGGGGACTCTGGAAACACCATATATTTT; cdr3_aa: CASSDWTGDSGNTIYF
clone_size: NA; v_call: TRBV7-8; j_call: TRBJ1-5; d_call: NA; cdr3_nt: TGTGCCAGCAGCTTAAAGTCCGGGGTTGCGCAGCCCCAGCATTTT; cdr3_aa: CASSLKSGVAQPQHF
clone_size: NA; v_call: TRBV4-1; j_call: TRBJ2-7; d_call: NA; cdr3_nt: TGCGCCAGCAGCCAAGCCCCCTACCGCTACGAGCAGTACTTC; cdr3_aa: CASSQAPYRYEQYF
clone_size: NA; v_call: TRBV5-4; j_call: TRBJ2-1; d_call: TRBD2; cdr3_nt: TGTGCCAGCAGCTTGGGACTAGCGGGAGACCCTGAGCAGTTCTTC; cdr3_aa: CASSLGLAGDPEQFF
clone_size: NA; v_call: TRBV28; j_call: TRBJ1-1; d_call: NA; cdr3_nt: TGTGCCAGCAGTTTAAGGAAAATGAACACTGAAGCTTTCTTT; cdr3_aa: CASSLRKMNTEAFF
clone_size: NA; v_call: TRBV7-8; j_call: TRBJ2-7; d_call: TRBD2; cdr3_nt: TGTGCCAGCAGCTCTACACAATCGATAGCGGGAACTTCCACCCTGATCTACGAGCAGTACTTC; cdr3_aa: CASSSTQSIAGTSTLIYEQYF
clone_size: NA; v_call: TRBV7-6; j_call: TRBJ2-7; d_call: TRBD1; cdr3_nt: TGTGCCAGCAGCGCCGGGACAGGGGATTTTTACGAGCAGTACTTC; cdr3_aa: CASSAGTGDFYEQYF
clone_size: NA; v_call: TRBV7-9; j_call: TRBJ2-3; d_call: TRBD2; cdr3_nt: TGTGCCAGCAATCCAGCGGGAGGAAGCACAGATACGCAGTATTTT; cdr3_aa: CASNPAGGSTDTQYF
clone_size: NA; v_call: TRBV7-8; j_call: TRBJ2-1; d_call: NA; cdr3_nt: TGTGCCAGCAGCCCATCGACCACAGGGTACGAGCAGTTCTTC; cdr3_aa: CASSPSTTGYEQFF
clone_size: NA; v_call: TRBV4-2; j_call: TRBJ1-1; d_call: NA; cdr3_nt: TGTGCCAGCAGCCAAGTCAAAGGGGGCACTGAAGCTTTCTTT; cdr3_aa: CASSQVKGGTEAFF
clone_size: few; v_call: TRBV23-1; j_call: TRBJ2-2; d_call: NA; cdr3_nt: TGCGCCAGCAGTCCTCAGGGGCCCCGCGGGGAGCTGTTTTTT; cdr3_aa: CASSPQGPRGELFF
clone_size: NA; v_call: TRBV18; j_call: TRBJ1-1; d_call: NA; cdr3_nt: TGTGCCAGCTCACCAGGTCCCAACACTGAAGCTTTCTTT; cdr3_aa: CASSPGPNTEAFF
clone_size: NA; v_call: TRBV7-9; j_call: TRBJ2-7; d_call: NA; cdr3_nt: TGTGCCAGCAGCAATGACCTTACCTCCTACGAGCAGTACTTC; cdr3_aa: CASSNDLTSYEQYF
clone_size: NA; v_call: TRBV28; j_call: TRBJ2-7; d_call: NA; cdr3_nt: TGTGCCAGCAGTTTAGATGTCAGGGCCTACGAGCAGTACTTC; cdr3_aa: CASSLDVRAYEQYF
clone_size: NA; v_call: TRBV5-6; j_call: TRBJ2-2; d_call: NA; cdr3_nt: TGTGCCAGCAGCTTCGGGTCGAACACCGGGGAGCTGTTTTTT; cdr3_aa: CASSFGSNTGELFF
clone_size: NA; v_call: TRBV7-8; j_call: TRBJ2-7; d_call: TRBD2; cdr3_nt: TGTGCCAGCAGCACTGGGACTAGCGGGGGCCGCTACGAGCAGTACTTC; cdr3_aa: CASSTGTSGGRYEQYF
clone_size: NA; v_call: TRBV2; j_call: TRBJ2-7; d_call: NA; cdr3_nt: TGTGCCAGCATTTCGACTCCCTCCTACGAGCAGTACTTC; cdr3_aa: CASISTPSYEQYF
clone_size: NA; v_call: TRBV13; j_call: TRBJ2-3; d_call: TRBD2; cdr3_nt: TGTGCCAGCAGCTACGCGGGAGGGGACTCAGATACGCAGTATTTT; cdr3_aa: CASSYAGGDSDTQYF
clone_size: NA; v_call: TRBV7-3; j_call: TRBJ2-7; d_call: NA; cdr3_nt: TGTGCCAGCAGCTCCCAATCGAACGAGCAGTACTTC; cdr3_aa: CASSSQSNEQYF
clone_size: NA; v_call: TRBV4-1; j_call: TRBJ1-1; d_call: NA; cdr3_nt: TGCGCCAGCAGCCCTGGAGGGCGTGAAGCTTTCTTT; cdr3_aa: CASSPGGREAFF
clone_size: NA; v_call: TRBV5-6; j_call: TRBJ2-7; d_call: NA; cdr3_nt: TGTGCCAGCAGCTTGGTCCGGGAAAATCCCTACGAGCAGTACTTC; cdr3_aa: CASSLVRENPYEQYF
clone_size: few; v_call: TRBV9; j_call: TRBJ1-1; d_call: NA; cdr3_nt: TGTGCCAGCAGCGTAGTAGAAGCGAACACTGAAGCTTTCTTT; cdr3_aa: CASSVVEANTEAFF
clone_size: NA; v_call: TRBV4-1; j_call: TRBJ2-1; d_call: NA; cdr3_nt: TGCGCCAGCAGCCAGGGGGAAAGAGAATACAATGAGCAGTTCTTC; cdr3_aa: CASSQGEREYNEQFF
clone_size: few; v_call: TRBV18; j_call: TRBJ1-1; d_call: NA; cdr3_nt: TGTGCCAGCTCACCATTCCCGGACACGAACACTGAAGCTTTCTTT; cdr3_aa: CASSPFPDTNTEAFF
clone_size: few; v_call: TRBV29-1; j_call: TRBJ1-1; d_call: NA; cdr3_nt: TGCAGCGTTTTTGGCACTGAAGCTTTCTTT; cdr3_aa: CSVFGTEAFF
clone_size: NA; v_call: TRBV6-6; j_call: TRBJ2-1; d_call: NA; cdr3_nt: TGTGCCAGCAGTTTAGGTGGGACTGAGCAGTTCTTC; cdr3_aa: CASSLGGTEQFF
clone_size: NA; v_call: TRBV5-1; j_call: TRBJ1-1; d_call: NA; cdr3_nt: TGCGCCAGCAGCTTGCGGGGCGTGGCAGGGGACACTGAAGCTTTCTTT; cdr3_aa: CASSLRGVAGDTEAFF
clone_size: few; v_call: TRBV2; j_call: TRBJ2-7; d_call: NA; cdr3_nt: TGTGCCAGCTTGCTGAACGAGCAGTACTTC; cdr3_aa: CASLLNEQYF
clone_size: few; v_call: TRBV2; j_call: TRBJ1-2; d_call: NA; cdr3_nt: TGTGCCAGCAGTGATATCACGAGCAGTCAGTATGGCTACACCTTC; cdr3_aa: CASSDITSSQYGYTF
clone_size: NA; v_call: TRBV5-6; j_call: TRBJ2-2; d_call: NA; cdr3_nt: TGTGCCAGCAGCTTAAGCGAACTCACCGGGGAGCTGTTTTTT; cdr3_aa: CASSLSELTGELFF
clone_size: NA; v_call: TRBV29-1; j_call: TRBJ1-1; d_call: NA; cdr3_nt: TGCAGCGTTGTAAGCAACACTGAAGCTTTCTTT; cdr3_aa: CSVVSNTEAFF
clone_size: NA; v_call: TRBV6-6; j_call: TRBJ2-5; d_call: TRBD2; cdr3_nt: TGTGCCAGCAGTTACGATTGGCGGGAGGCACAAGAGACCCAGTACTTC; cdr3_aa: CASSYDWREAQETQYF
clone_size: NA; v_call: TRBV28; j_call: TRBJ2-7; d_call: TRBD2; cdr3_nt: TGTGCCAGCAGTCCGTTTGTGGGGGGGAACTCCTACGAGCAGTACTTC; cdr3_aa: CASSPFVGGNSYEQYF
clone_size: NA; v_call: TRBV6-5; j_call: TRBJ1-2; d_call: NA; cdr3_nt: TGTGCCGTGACCGGGCAGGGCTTATTCGGTGGCTACACCTTC; cdr3_aa: CAVTGQGLFGGYTF
clone_size: NA; v_call: TRBV2; j_call: TRBJ2-5; d_call: TRBD2; cdr3_nt: TGTGCCAGCAGTGATAGTCTAGCGGGAGCCGTTCAGACCCAGTACTTC; cdr3_aa: CASSDSLAGAVQTQYF
clone_size: NA; v_call: TRBV6-5; j_call: TRBJ2-1; d_call: NA; cdr3_nt: TGTGCCAGCAGATATCAGGGGCTGTCCTACAATGAGCAGTTCTTC; cdr3_aa: CASRYQGLSYNEQFF
clone_size: NA; v_call: TRBV7-9; j_call: TRBJ2-5; d_call: NA; cdr3_nt: TGTGCCAGCAGCTCTGACTACAGGGATCTCGGAGAGACCCAGTACTTC; cdr3_aa: CASSSDYRDLGETQYF
clone_size: NA; v_call: TRBV5-1; j_call: TRBJ2-2; d_call: NA; cdr3_nt: TGCGCCAGCAGCTTGGAGACATACGGGACCGGGGAGCTGTTTTTT; cdr3_aa: CASSLETYGTGELFF
clone_size: NA; v_call: TRBV10-2; j_call: TRBJ2-1; d_call: NA; cdr3_nt: TGCGCCAGCAGTGAGTCCGTTGGGCAGTTCTTC; cdr3_aa: CASSESVGQFF
clone_size: once; v_call: TRBV18; j_call: TRBJ1-2; d_call: NA; cdr3_nt: TGTGCCAGCTCACCACCGGGGGAAACTAACTATGGCTACACCTTC; cdr3_aa: CASSPPGETNYGYTF
clone_size: NA; v_call: TRBV5-1; j_call: TRBJ1-1; d_call: TRBD1; cdr3_nt: TGCGCCAGCAGCTTGGCCGGGACAGGGCGCAGCAAATCTGAAGCTTTCTTT; cdr3_aa: CASSLAGTGRSKSEAFF
clone_size: NA; v_call: TRBV5-6; j_call: TRBJ2-1; d_call: NA; cdr3_nt: TGTGCCAGCAGCTTGGCCTACCAAAGCAATGAGCAGTTCTTC; cdr3_aa: CASSLAYQSNEQFF
clone_size: few; v_call: TRBV7-9; j_call: TRBJ2-1; d_call: NA; cdr3_nt: TGTGCCAGCACCTCAGCTTCCTACAATGAGCAGTTCTTC; cdr3_aa: CASTSASYNEQFF
clone_size: NA; v_call: TRBV9; j_call: TRBJ2-5; d_call: TRBD2; cdr3_nt: TGTGCCAGCAGCGTAGCGGCTAGCGGGATAACAGAGACCCAGTACTTC; cdr3_aa: CASSVAASGITETQYF
clone_size: NA; v_call: TRBV5-6; j_call: TRBJ2-7; d_call: TRBD1; cdr3_nt: TGTGCCAGCATCCCTGCGCGGACAGGAGGCTCCTACGAGCAGTACTTC; cdr3_aa: CASIPARTGGSYEQYF